This T cell receptor (beta chain) was retrieved from a study of siplizumab effects on memory and regulatory T cells. Turning to this clone: What it binds is unknown.

Study results and limitations: Alloreactive clones mapping to unstimulated subsets formed only a minor fraction. With siplizumab, Treg-derived clones averaged around 69% of mappable alloreactive CD4+ clones, versus around 28% in controls.

Some clones are missing from TCRdb's copy, which holds only in-frame ones; the method was immunoSEQ multiplex PCR. The sample has more than 85,000 clones; approximately 90% are singletons. This CDR3 contains 17 residues. Germline CDR1 reads SGHVS; CDR2 reads FNYEAQ. The ends were cut back, 0 bases at V and 1 base at J, with 14 bases in the middle. The receptor was isolated from a human donor in good health. The specimen was Tregs sorted from blood. This sequence joins TRBV7-6 and TRBJ2-3; D ambiguous. The CDR3 region is CASSLAFGVRRTDTQYF. The CDR3 nucleotides read TGTGCCAGCAGCTTAGCGTTCGGAGTACGACGCACAGATACGCAGTATTTT.